These T cell receptor beta chains were read from a single sample in a study of blood T cell repertoires in COVID-19. The assay was immunoSEQ multiplex PCR, and TCRdb's table has in-frame clones only and misses some. This sample has fewer than 250,000 clones; 70% to 90% occur once, and the top ten carry 10% to 11%. The source material was PBMCs or T cells enriched from blood (not recorded which). The source of these receptors is a man under 40 who had recovered from COVID-19. Each CDR3 is given with its conserved first and last residue. The D gene is left open where the match is weak. Rows may omit the clone size; those that give it use once, few, many or a size class.

V	D	J	size	DNA	CDR3
TRBV6-1	TRBD1	TRBJ1-3	NA	TGTGCCAGCAGTGAAGAGGCAGGGGGATCTGGAAACACCATATATTTT	CASSEEAGGSGNTIYF
TRBV14	TRBD2	TRBJ2-7	NA	TGTGCCAGCAGCTGGGGCCGGGCGGGGGTCTACGAGCAGTACTTC	CASSWGRAGVYEQYF
TRBV15	NA	TRBJ2-7	NA	TGTGCCACCAGCACGAGGTTAGACTACGAGCAGTACTTC	CATSTRLDYEQYF
TRBV6-5	TRBD1	TRBJ1-2	NA	TGTGCCAGCAGCAGAGGGGGCGACCGGGAAGGCTACACCTTC	CASSRGGDREGYTF
TRBV6-5	NA	TRBJ1-5	once	TGTGCCAGCAGCATACTTTGGAGGCCCCAGCATTTT	CASSILWRPQHF
TRBV7-9	NA	TRBJ1-6	NA	TGTGCCAGCAGCTTAGTGAGGGATGTTACCTATAATTCACCCCTCCACTTT	CASSLVRDVTYNSPLHF
TRBV6-1	TRBD1	TRBJ1-2	NA	TGTGCCAGCAGTGTGGGGACAGGGGGTGTAGTGTATGGCTACACCTTC	CASSVGTGGVVYGYTF
TRBV10-1	TRBD1	TRBJ2-5	NA	TGCGCCAGCAGTCAGACAGGGGGCGAAGAGACCCAGTACTTC	CASSQTGGEETQYF
TRBV5-1	NA	TRBJ1-2	once	TGCGCCAGCAGCTTAGGGGAATTTCATGGCTACACCTTC	CASSLGEFHGYTF
TRBV30	NA	TRBJ1-1	few	TGTGCCTGGAGAATAGACAGCAGGAACACTGAAGCTTTCTTT	CAWRIDSRNTEAFF
TRBV19	TRBD1	TRBJ1-5	NA	TGTGCCAGTAGTGTTGGGACAGGGAACAATCAGCCCCAGCATTTT	CASSVGTGNNQPQHF
TRBV2	TRBD2	TRBJ2-1	NA	TGTGCCAGCAGTGAGTTCTTTTTCGGACTAGCGGGAGAGAGGGGGTTCTTC	CASSEFFFGLAGERGFF
TRBV4-2	TRBD2	TRBJ2-1	once	TGTGCCAGCAGACTACTAGCGGGCGCAAATGAGCAGTTCTTC	CASRLLAGANEQFF
TRBV10-3	TRBD1	TRBJ1-2	once	TGTGCCATCAGTGAGTCGACAGGGGGATATGGCTACACCTTC	CAISESTGGYGYTF
TRBV3-1/TRBV3-2	NA	TRBJ2-7	NA	TGTGCCAGCAGCTTGGGACTTCCTTACGAGCAGTACTTC	CASSLGLPYEQYF
TRBV6-5	NA	TRBJ2-7	once	TGTGCCAGCAGCCTATCTAGGGGGAATCGGGAGCAGTACTTC	CASSLSRGNREQYF
TRBV27	NA	TRBJ1-6	NA	TGTGCCAGCAGTTTGGAGATGAGCTCCTATAATTCACCCCTCCACTTT	CASSLEMSSYNSPLHF
TRBV7-2	NA	TRBJ2-3	NA	TGTGCCAGCAGCCTGGAGGGGGGGACAGATACGCAGTATTTT	CASSLEGGTDTQYF
TRBV7-8	NA	TRBJ2-1	NA	TGTGCCAGCAGCTTAACGGACAGACAGTTCTTC	CASSLTDRQFF
TRBV7-2	NA	TRBJ2-5	NA	TGTGCCAGCAGCTTTGGCCGGGGTTCTGAGACCCAGTACTTC	CASSFGRGSETQYF
TRBV19	NA	TRBJ1-2	NA	TGTGCCAGTAGTATAGGGGGCCCTAACTATGGCTACACCTTC	CASSIGGPNYGYTF
TRBV19	TRBD1	TRBJ1-1	NA	TGTGCCAGTAGTATTGACAGGGACACTGAAGCTTTCTTT	CASSIDRDTEAFF
TRBV18	TRBD1	TRBJ2-7	NA	TGTGCCAGCTCACCGCAACCAACCGGACAGGGTTACGAGCAGTACTTC	CASSPQPTGQGYEQYF
TRBV7-9	NA	TRBJ1-2	NA	TGTGCCAGCAGCCCGACTTTGCAGGGCTATGGCTACACCTTC	CASSPTLQGYGYTF
TRBV10-3	TRBD1	TRBJ2-1	NA	TGTGCCATCAGTGAGTCGGGGACAGGGATCAATGAGCAGTTCTTC	CAISESGTGINEQFF
TRBV5-4	NA	TRBJ1-1	many	TGTGCCAGCAGCTTGGCGGTGGTCGGCACTGAAGCTTTCTTT	CASSLAVVGTEAFF
TRBV2	NA	TRBJ2-1	NA	TGTGCCAGCATGGGCCCGGGATACAATGAGCAGTTCTTC	CASMGPGYNEQFF
TRBV5-8	TRBD2	TRBJ2-3	NA	TGTGCCAGCAGCCCGTACTTAATAGCGGGAGTCACCACAGATACGCAGTATTTT	CASSPYLIAGVTTDTQYF
TRBV7-6	NA	TRBJ2-7	NA	TGTGCCAGCAGCTTAGGTCCAGCTTCGGGAGAGCAGTACTTC	CASSLGPASGEQYF
TRBV4-3	NA	TRBJ2-7	NA	TGCGCCAGCAGCCAAGAGCCTTGGGGGGTCTACGAGCAGTACTTC	CASSQEPWGVYEQYF
TRBV28	TRBD2	TRBJ2-1	NA	TGTGCCAGCAGTACCAGCGGGGGCGTTCCCTCCTACAATGAGCAGTTCTTC	CASSTSGGVPSYNEQFF
TRBV3-1/TRBV3-2	TRBD2	TRBJ2-3	NA	TGTGCCAGCAGCCTTCGTATTAGCGGGGGGAGCCGTAGCACAGATACGCAGTATTTT	CASSLRISGGSRSTDTQYF
TRBV7-3	NA	TRBJ1-1	NA	TGTGCCAGCAGCTTAACCGGGGGGAGGAACACTGAAGCTTTCTTT	CASSLTGGRNTEAFF
TRBV5-1	NA	TRBJ2-3	NA	TGCGCCAGCAGCTTTTCCAGGGGCACAGATACGCAGTATTTT	CASSFSRGTDTQYF
TRBV14	NA	TRBJ2-2	NA	TGTGCCAGCAGCCCCTCGAGCACCGGGGAGCTGTTTTTT	CASSPSSTGELFF
TRBV30	NA	TRBJ2-4	NA	TGTGCCTGGACTAGTAAAGCCAAAAACATTCAGTACTTC	CAWTSKAKNIQYF
TRBV11-2	NA	TRBJ1-1	NA	TGTGCCAGCAGCCCACCCTCAGGGAACACTGAAGCTTTCTTT	CASSPPSGNTEAFF
TRBV30	NA	TRBJ2-5	NA	TGTGCCTGGAGTGTAGGGCAGGGAATGGAGACCCAGTACTTC	CAWSVGQGMETQYF
TRBV3-1/TRBV3-2	TRBD2	TRBJ2-7	NA	TGTGCCAGCAGACCCGGACTAGCGGGAGTAGAGCAGTACTTC	CASRPGLAGVEQYF
TRBV10-2	TRBD1	TRBJ1-1	NA	TGCGCCATCCAACAGGGGATGAACACTGAAGCTTTCTTT	CAIQQGMNTEAFF
TRBV28	NA	TRBJ1-4	NA	TGTGCCAGCAGTTCCCCCTTTTCTACGTCAACTAATGAAAAACTGTTTTTT	CASSSPFSTSTNEKLFF